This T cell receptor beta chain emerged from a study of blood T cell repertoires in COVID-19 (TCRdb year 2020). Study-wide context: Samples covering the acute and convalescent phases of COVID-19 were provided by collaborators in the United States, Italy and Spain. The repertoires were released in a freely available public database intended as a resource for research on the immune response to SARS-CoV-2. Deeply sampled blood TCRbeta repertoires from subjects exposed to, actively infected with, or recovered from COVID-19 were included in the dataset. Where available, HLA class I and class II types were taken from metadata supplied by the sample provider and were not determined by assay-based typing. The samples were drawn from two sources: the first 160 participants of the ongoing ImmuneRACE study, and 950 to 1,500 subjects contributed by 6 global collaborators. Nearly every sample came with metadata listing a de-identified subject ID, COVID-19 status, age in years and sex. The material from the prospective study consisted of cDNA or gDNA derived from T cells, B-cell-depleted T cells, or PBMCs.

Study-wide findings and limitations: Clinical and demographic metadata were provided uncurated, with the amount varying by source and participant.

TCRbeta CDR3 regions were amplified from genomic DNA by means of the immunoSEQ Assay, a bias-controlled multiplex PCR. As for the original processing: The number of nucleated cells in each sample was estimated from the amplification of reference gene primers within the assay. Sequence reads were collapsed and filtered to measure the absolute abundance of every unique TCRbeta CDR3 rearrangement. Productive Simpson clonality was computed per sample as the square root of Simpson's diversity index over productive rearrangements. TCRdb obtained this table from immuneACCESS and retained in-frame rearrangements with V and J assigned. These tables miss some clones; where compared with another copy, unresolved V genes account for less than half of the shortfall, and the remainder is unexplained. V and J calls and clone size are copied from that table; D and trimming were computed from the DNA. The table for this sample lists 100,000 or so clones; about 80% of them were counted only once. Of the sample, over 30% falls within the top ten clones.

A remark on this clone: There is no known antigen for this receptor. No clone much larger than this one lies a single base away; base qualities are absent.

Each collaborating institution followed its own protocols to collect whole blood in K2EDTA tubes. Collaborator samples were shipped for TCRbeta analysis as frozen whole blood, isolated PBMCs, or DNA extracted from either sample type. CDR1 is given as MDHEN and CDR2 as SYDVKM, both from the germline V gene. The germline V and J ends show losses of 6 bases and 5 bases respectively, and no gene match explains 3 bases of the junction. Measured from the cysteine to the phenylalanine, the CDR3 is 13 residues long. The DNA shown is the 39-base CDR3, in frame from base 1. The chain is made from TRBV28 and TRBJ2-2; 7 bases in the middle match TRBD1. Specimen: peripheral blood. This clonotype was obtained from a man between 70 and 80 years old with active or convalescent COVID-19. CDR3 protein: CASRYRGTGELFF. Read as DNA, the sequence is TGTGCCAGCAGATACAGGGGTACCGGGGAGCTGTTTTTT. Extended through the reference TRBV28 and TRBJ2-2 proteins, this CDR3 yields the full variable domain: DVKVTQSSRYLVKRTGEKVFLECVQDMDHENMFWYRQDPGLGLRLIYFSYDVKMKEKGDIPEGYSVSREKKERFSLILESASTNQTSMYLCASRYRGTGELFFGEGSRLTVL.